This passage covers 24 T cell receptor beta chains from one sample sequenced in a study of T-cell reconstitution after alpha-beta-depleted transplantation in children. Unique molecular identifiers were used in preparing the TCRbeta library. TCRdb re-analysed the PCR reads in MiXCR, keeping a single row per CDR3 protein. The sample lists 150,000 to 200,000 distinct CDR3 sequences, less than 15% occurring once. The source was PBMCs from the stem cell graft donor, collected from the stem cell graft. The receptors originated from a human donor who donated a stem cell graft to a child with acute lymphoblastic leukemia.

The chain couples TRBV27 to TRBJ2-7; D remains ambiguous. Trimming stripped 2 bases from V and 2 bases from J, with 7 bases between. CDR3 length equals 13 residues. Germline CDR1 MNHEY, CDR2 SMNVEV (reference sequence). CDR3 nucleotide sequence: TGTGCCAGCAGTTTAGGGCATCCCTACGAGCAGTACTTC. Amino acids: CASSLGHPYEQYF.

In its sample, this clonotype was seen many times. The CDR3: CASSLDGQGSEYF. In DNA form, the CDR3 reads TGTGCCAGCAGCTTAGATGGGCAGGGATCAGAGTACTTC. V is TRBV7-8 and J is TRBJ2-7, with D possibly being TRBD1 (5 bases). Trimming pared 1 base from V and 11 bases from J, leaving 15 bases between. The CDR3 has 13 residues. Per germline, CDR1 SGHVS and CDR2 FQNEAQ.

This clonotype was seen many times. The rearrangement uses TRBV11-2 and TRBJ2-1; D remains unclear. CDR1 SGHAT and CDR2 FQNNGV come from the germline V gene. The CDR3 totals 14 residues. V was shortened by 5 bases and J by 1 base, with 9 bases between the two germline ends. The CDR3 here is CASSPRVSYNEQFF. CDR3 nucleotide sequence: TGTGCCAGCAGCCCACGGGTTTCCTACAATGAGCAGTTCTTC.

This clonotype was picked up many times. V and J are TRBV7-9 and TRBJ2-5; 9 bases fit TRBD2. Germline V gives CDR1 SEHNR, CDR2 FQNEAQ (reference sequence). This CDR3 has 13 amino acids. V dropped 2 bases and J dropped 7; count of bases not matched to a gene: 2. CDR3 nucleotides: TGTGCCAGCAGCTTACCGCGGGAGGGGACCCAGTACTTC. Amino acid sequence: CASSLPREGTQYF.

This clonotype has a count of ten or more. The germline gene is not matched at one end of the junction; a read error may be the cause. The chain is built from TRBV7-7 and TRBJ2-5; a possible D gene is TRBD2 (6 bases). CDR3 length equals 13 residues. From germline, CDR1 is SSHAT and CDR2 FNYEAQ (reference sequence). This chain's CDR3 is CASTNLEGETQYF. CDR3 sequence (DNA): TGTGCTAGCACAAACCTGGAGGGAGAGACCCAGTACTTC.

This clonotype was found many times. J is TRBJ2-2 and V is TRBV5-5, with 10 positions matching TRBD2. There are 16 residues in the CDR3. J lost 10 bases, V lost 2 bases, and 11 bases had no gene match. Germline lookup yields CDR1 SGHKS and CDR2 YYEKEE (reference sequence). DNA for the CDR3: TGTGCCAGCAGCTTTACTAGCGGGGAGACTACCTCGGAGCTGTTTTTT. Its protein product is CASSFTSGETTSELFF.

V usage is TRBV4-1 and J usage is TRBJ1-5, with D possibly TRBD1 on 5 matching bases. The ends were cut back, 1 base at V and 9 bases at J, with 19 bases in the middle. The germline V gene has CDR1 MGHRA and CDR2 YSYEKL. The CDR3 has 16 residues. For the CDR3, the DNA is TGCGCCAGCAGCCAAGGGGGATATGGGGGGAAAAGGCCCCAGCATTTT. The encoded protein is CASSQGGYGGKRPQHF.

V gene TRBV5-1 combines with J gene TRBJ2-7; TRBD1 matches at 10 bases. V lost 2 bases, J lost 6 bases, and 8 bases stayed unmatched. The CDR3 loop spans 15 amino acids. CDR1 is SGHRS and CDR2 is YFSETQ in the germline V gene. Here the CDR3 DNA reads TGCGCCAGCAGCTTCCTCGGGACAGGGGAGCGCGAGCAGTACTTC. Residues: CASSFLGTGEREQYF.

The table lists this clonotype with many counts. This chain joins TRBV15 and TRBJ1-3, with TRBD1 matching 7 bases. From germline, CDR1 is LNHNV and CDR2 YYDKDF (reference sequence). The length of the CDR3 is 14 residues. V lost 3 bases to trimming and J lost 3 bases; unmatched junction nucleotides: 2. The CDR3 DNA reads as TGTGCCACCAGCAGGGACAGGAGTGGAAACACCATATATTTT. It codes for CATSRDRSGNTIYF.

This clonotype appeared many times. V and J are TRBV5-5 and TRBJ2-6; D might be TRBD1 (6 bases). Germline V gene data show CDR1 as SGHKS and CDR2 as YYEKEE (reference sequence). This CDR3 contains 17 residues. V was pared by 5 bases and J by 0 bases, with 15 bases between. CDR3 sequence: CASRRPRGNSGANVLTF. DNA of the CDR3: TGTGCCAGCAGACGCCCCAGGGGAAACTCTGGGGCCAACGTCCTGACTTTC.

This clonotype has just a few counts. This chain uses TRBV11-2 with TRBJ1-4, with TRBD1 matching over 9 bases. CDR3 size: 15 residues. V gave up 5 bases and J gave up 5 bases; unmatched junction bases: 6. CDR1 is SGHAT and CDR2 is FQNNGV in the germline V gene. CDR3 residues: CASSARQGDNEKLFF. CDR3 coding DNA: TGTGCCAGCAGCGCCCGACAGGGGGACAATGAAAAACTGTTTTTT.

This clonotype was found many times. The CDR3 sequence: CSVEGTDEQYF. Here the CDR3 DNA reads TGCAGCGTTGAAGGAACGGACGAGCAGTACTTC. The V and J genes are TRBV29-1 and TRBJ2-7, with D unresolved. This CDR3 region has 11 residues. Trimming cost V 1 base and J 5 bases, with 6 bases left between them. In germline, CDR1 is SQVTM, CDR2 ANQGSEA.

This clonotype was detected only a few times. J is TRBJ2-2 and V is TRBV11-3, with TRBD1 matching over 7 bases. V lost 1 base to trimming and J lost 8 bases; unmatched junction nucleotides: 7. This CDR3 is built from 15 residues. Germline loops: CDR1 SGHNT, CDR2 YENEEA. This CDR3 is CASSLVRDRRGELFF. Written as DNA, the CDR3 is TGTGCCAGCAGCTTAGTTAGGGACAGAAGAGGGGAGCTGTTTTTT.

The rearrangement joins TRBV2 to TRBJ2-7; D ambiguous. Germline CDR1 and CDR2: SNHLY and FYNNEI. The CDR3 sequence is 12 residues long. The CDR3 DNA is TGTGCTTGCCTCTCTTTCGCCTACGAGCAGTACTTC. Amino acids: CACLSFAYEQYF.

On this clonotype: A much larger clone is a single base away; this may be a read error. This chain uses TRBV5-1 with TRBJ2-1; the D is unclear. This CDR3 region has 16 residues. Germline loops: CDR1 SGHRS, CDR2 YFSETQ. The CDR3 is CVSSSQVGLLYNEQFF. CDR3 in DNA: TGCGTCAGCAGCTCCCAAGTAGGCCTCCTCTACAATGAGCAGTTCTTC.

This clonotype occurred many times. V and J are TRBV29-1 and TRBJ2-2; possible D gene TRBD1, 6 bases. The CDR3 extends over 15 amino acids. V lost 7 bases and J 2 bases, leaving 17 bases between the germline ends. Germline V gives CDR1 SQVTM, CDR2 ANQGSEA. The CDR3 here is CSALGAAYNTGELFF. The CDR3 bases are TGCAGCGCCCTGGGGGCCGCGTACAACACCGGGGAGCTGTTTTTT.

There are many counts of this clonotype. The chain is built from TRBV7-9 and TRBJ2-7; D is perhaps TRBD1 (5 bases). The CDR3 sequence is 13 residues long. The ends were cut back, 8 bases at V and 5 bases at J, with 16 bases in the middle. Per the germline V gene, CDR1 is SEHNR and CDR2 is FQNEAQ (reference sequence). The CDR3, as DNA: TGTGCCAGCGGGGCAGGGCATTTGAACGAGCAGTACTTC. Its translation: CASGAGHLNEQYF.

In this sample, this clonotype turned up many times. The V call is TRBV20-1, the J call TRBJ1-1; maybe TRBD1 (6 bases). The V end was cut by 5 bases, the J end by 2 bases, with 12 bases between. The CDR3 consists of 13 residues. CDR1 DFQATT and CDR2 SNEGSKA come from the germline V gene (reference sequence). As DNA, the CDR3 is TGCAGTGCTTCCAAGGACAGAAACACTGAAGCTTTCTTT. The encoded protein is CSASKDRNTEAFF.

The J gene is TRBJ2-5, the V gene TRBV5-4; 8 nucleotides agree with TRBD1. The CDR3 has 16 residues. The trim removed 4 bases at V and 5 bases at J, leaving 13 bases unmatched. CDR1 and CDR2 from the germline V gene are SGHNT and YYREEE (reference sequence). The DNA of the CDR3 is TGTGCCAGCAGCCCCCCGAGACAGGGGCAGATTGAGACCCAGTACTTC. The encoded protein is CASSPPRQGQIETQYF.

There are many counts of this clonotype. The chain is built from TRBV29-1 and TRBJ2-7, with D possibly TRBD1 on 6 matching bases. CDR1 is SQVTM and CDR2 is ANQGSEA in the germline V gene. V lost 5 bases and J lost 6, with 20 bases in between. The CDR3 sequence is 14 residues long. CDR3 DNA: TGCAGCGTTAAGGTCGGAGACAGGATGGCCGAGCAGTACTTC. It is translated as CSVKVGDRMAEQYF.

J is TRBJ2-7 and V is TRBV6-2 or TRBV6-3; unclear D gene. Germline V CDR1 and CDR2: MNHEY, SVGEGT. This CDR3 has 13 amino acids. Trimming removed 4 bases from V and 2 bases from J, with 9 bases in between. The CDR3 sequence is CASSSPPPYEQYF. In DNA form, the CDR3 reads TGTGCCAGCAGTTCCCCCCCCCCCTACGAGCAGTACTTC.

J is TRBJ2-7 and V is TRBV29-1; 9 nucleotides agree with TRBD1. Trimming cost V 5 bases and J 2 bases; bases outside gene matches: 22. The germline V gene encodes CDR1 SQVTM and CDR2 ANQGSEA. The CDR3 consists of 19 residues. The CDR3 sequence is CSVLLGPIHPGQGPYEQYF. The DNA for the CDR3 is TGCAGCGTTCTCTTGGGCCCAATCCATCCGGGACAGGGACCCTACGAGCAGTACTTC.

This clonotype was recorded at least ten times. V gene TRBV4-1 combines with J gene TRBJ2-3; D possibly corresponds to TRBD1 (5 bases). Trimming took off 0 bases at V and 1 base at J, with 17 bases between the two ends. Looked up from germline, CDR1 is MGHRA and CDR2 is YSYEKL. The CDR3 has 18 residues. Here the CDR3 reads CASSQDSFRGLGTDTQYF. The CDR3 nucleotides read TGCGCCAGCAGCCAAGATTCTTTTAGGGGCCTTGGCACAGATACGCAGTATTTT.

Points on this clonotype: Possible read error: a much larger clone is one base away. CDR3 protein: CASSLASLGGQFF. DNA of the CDR3: TGCGCCAGCAGCTTGGCCTCATTAGGGGGGCAGTTCTTC. The chain has TRBV5-1 and TRBJ2-1; D perhaps matches TRBD1 (6 bases). V was pared by 0 bases and J by 12 bases, with 13 bases between. Germline loops: CDR1 SGHRS, CDR2 YFSETQ. This CDR3 has 13 amino acids.